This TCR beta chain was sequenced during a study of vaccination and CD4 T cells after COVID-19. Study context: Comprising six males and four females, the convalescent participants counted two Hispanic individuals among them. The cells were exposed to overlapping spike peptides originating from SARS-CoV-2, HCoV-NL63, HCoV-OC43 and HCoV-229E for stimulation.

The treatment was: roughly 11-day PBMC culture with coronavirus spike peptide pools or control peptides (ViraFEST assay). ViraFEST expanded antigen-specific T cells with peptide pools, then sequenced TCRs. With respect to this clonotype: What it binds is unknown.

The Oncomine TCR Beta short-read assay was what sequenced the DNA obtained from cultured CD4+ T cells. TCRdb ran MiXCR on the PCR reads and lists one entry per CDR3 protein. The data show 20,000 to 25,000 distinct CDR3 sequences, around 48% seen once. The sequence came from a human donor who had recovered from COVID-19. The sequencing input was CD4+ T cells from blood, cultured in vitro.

The CDR3, as DNA: TGTGCCAGTAGTATAGGCACGGGCTTCATATATGGCTACACCTTC. It codes for CASSIGTGFIYGYTF. The chain employs TRBV19 and TRBJ1-2, with unresolved D. The CDR3 consists of 15 residues. In germline, CDR1 is LNHDA, CDR2 SQIVND (reference sequence). With 1 base removed from V and 5 bases from J, the gap between germline ends came to 14 bases.